The rows below give T cell receptor beta chains drawn from one sample of a study of T cells after yellow fever vaccination. TCRdb re-analysed the 5' RACE reads in MiXCR, keeping a single row per CDR3 protein. The sample lists more than 450,000 distinct CDR3 sequences; just over 20% were seen once. Sequences were derived from PBMCs, sampled less than 25 days after the first yellow fever vaccination. These receptors were taken from a man aged 18 to 29 who received the YFV17D yellow fever vaccine. The CDR3 runs from the conserved cysteine through the conserved F or W. The order of the fields is V gene, D gene, clone size, J gene, CDR3 protein, CDR3 DNA. A D gene is named only where the DNA matches it firmly. The size field is filled for only some rows; it gives once, few, many or a size class.

TRBV6-2/TRBV6-3,-,-,TRBJ1-5,CASSRGIQLQPQHF,TGTGCCAGCAGCCGCGGGATACAGTTGCAGCCCCAGCATTTT
TRBV7-2,-,few,TRBJ2-5,CASSLVRGPQETQYF,TGTGCCAGCAGCTTAGTGAGGGGACCCCAAGAGACCCAGTACTTC
TRBV5-1,TRBD2,-,TRBJ2-2,CASSSGPSGATGELFF,TGCGCCAGCAGCTCTGGGCCTAGCGGGGCCACCGGGGAGCTGTTTTTT
TRBV3-1,-,-,TRBJ1-2,CASSQEVGQTF,TGTGCCAGCAGCCAAGAGGTGGGCCAAACCTTC
TRBV5-1,-,-,TRBJ1-5,CASSLEGGRQPQHF,TGCGCCAGCAGCTTGGAGGGTGGTCGTCAGCCCCAGCATTTT
TRBV30,-,-,TRBJ1-3,CAWSQGSLGTIYF,TGTGCCTGGAGTCAGGGGAGTCTTGGCACCATATATTTT
TRBV12-3/TRBV12-4,TRBD2,-,TRBJ2-1,CASSRAGRAYNEQF,TGTGCCAGCAGTAGGGCAGGGAGGGCCTACAATGAGCAGTTC
TRBV12-3/TRBV12-4,-,-,TRBJ2-3,CASSSPDSQISTDTQYF,TGTGCCAGCAGTAGCCCGGACAGCCAAATTAGCACAGATACGCAGTATTTT
TRBV5-8,-,-,TRBJ2-1,CASTVDRSSYNEQFF,TGTGCCAGCACCGTTGACAGGAGCTCCTACAATGAGCAGTTCTTC
TRBV7-2,-,few,TRBJ2-5,CASSFGTQSFQETQYF,TGTGCCAGCAGCTTCGGGACGCAATCTTTCCAAGAGACCCAGTACTTC
TRBV4-1,-,few,TRBJ2-1,CASSQEGETGGYNEQFF,TGCGCCAGCAGCCAAGAAGGAGAGACAGGAGGGTACAATGAGCAGTTCTTC
TRBV4-1,-,few,TRBJ2-4,CASSRKGWTDSKNIQYF,TGCGCCAGCAGCCGAAAAGGTTGGACCGATTCCAAAAACATTCAGTACTTC
TRBV12-3/TRBV12-4,-,few,TRBJ2-2,CASSLGVTGELFF,TGTGCCAGCAGTTTGGGGGTCACCGGGGAGCTGTTTTTT
TRBV29-1,-,-,TRBJ1-1,CSVESTGTVTEAFF,TGCAGCGTTGAATCTACAGGGACGGTCACTGAAGCTTTCTTT
TRBV13,-,few,TRBJ1-3,CASSFGDSGNTIYF,TGTGCCAGCAGCTTCGGTGACTCTGGAAACACCATATATTTT
TRBV4-1,TRBD2,few,TRBJ2-1,CASSQVGAGGRIYNEQFF,TGCGCCAGCAGCCAAGTCGGGGCGGGGGGGCGGATTTACAATGAGCAGTTCTTC
TRBV7-2,TRBD1,few,TRBJ2-3,CASSLTGMGPDTQYF,TGTGCCAGCAGCTTGACAGGGATGGGACCAGATACGCAGTATTTT